A single sample is the source of the 8 T cell receptor beta chains below, sequenced in a study of CD4 and CD8 cells across lung adenocarcinoma regions. TCRdb independently ran MiXCR on the PCR reads; one entry per CDR3 protein. The sample lists nearly 7,000 distinct CDR3 sequences, roughly 50% occurring once. Sequences were obtained from CD8+ T cells from the center of a lung tumor. Source of these receptors: a male donor with lung adenocarcinoma. The CD4 and CD8 labels of this study may be unreliable.

The chain links TRBV7-2 to TRBJ1-2; D is perhaps TRBD1 (5 bases). Germline CDR1 SGHTA, CDR2 FQGNSA. The ends were cut back, 1 base at V and 8 bases at J, with 17 bases in the middle. The CDR3 covers 15 residues. In DNA form, the CDR3 reads TGTGCCAGCAGCTTAGAGGCGACAGCTTTCTTCGGCTACACCTTC. Its translation: CASSLEATAFFGYTF.

This clonotype was seen a handful of times. The CDR3 DNA sequence: TGTGCCAGCAGCGTAGGACAATACACTGAAGCTTTCTTT. Protein sequence: CASSVGQYTEAFF. The chain couples TRBV7-8 to TRBJ1-1; D perhaps matches TRBD1 (5 bases). CDR1 and CDR2 from the germline V gene are SGHVS and FQNEAQ. Trimming took off 5 bases at V and 3 bases at J, with 10 bases between the two ends. The CDR3 covers 13 residues.

The chain carries TRBV12-3 or TRBV12-4 and TRBJ2-3; 8 nucleotides agree with TRBD1. V was pared by 6 bases and J by 0 bases, with 8 bases of the junction left unmatched. This CDR3 contains 16 residues. The CDR3 loop is CASSPGTGASTDTQYF. As DNA, the CDR3 is TGTGCCAGCAGCCCCGGGACAGGAGCTAGCACAGATACGCAGTATTTT.

Details on this clonotype: At one end, the junction sequence differs from germline, possibly due to a read error. The chain joins TRBV6-5 to TRBJ2-3; possible D gene TRBD2, 6 bases. This CDR3 is built from 15 residues. The germline V gene encodes CDR1 MNHEY and CDR2 SVGAGI. CDR3 nucleotides: TGTGCCAGCAGTTACTCTGGGGAGGTCACAGAGACGCAGTATTTT. It yields the protein CASSYSGEVTETQYF.

This clonotype counts as medium-sized. The rearrangement links TRBV27 to TRBJ2-3, with 9 bases fitting TRBD2. Germline CDR1 reads MNHEY; CDR2 reads SMNVEV (reference sequence). The trim removed 2 bases at V and 2 bases at J, leaving 8 bases unmatched. This CDR3 is built from 17 residues. CDR3 loop: CASSLGLAGRFTDTQYF. DNA for the CDR3: TGTGCCAGCAGTTTAGGGCTAGCGGGGAGATTCACAGATACGCAGTATTTT.

For the CDR3, the DNA is TGTGCCAGCAGTACCCTGGGACAGATGAACACTGAAGCTTTCTTT. It encodes CASSTLGQMNTEAFF. The V call is TRBV6-1, the J call TRBJ1-1; 7 bases map to TRBD1. Germline V lookup: CDR1 MNHNS, CDR2 SASEGT. The CDR3 length is 15 residues. With V trimmed by 5 bases and J by 0 bases, 6 bases remained unmatched.

As concerns this clonotype: Possible read error: a much larger clone is one base away. The rearrangement links TRBV10-3 to TRBJ2-3; D may be TRBD2 (6 bases). The J call may not be correct, given that the DNA end is closer to TRBJ2-7. The CDR3 length is 16 residues. CDR1 is ENHRY, CDR2 SYGVKD, per germline. The CDR3 region has the DNA TGTGCCATCAGTGTTCGGGGGAAGACTCTTTACAATGAGCAGTACTTC. It translates to CAISVRGKTLYNEQYF.

CDR3 amino acids: CASSFSSGRSDTQYF. CDR3 DNA sequence: TGTGCCAGCAGTTTTTCTAGCGGGAGGTCGGATACGCAGTATTTT. This rearrangement joins TRBV6-5 to TRBJ2-3; 11 positions agree with TRBD2. This CDR3 is built from 15 residues. Germline V gives CDR1 MNHEY, CDR2 SVGAGI. The ends lost 4 bases at V and 6 bases at J; junction bases unmatched: 6.